This TCR beta chain was recorded in a study of early T cells in non-severe SARS-CoV-2 infection (dated by TCRdb to 2020 to 2022). In the study overall: Bulk RNA from unsorted whole blood was used for TCR sequencing, so alpha and beta chains could not be paired.

Paper-wide results and their limitations: VDJdb matching was skewed toward anti-spike CD8 responses and likely underestimated virus-specific expansions, missing private and CD4 specificities.

This clonotype was picked up many times. Its specific antigen is unknown. Nothing much larger sits one base from this clone, and base qualities are not available. The method behind the library was 5' RACE. The listed sequencing device is NextSeq 500. In the TCR library protocol, unique molecular identifiers were attached to individual cDNA molecules to correct for PCR bias and sequencing error. Sequencing covered both TCR alpha and beta chains, and within each sample the abundances of alpha and beta sequences were tightly co-correlated. In the paper's pipeline: V gene, J gene and CDR3 annotation of TCR sequences was performed with Decombinator V4. TCRs were defined as expanded if a significant change between any two time points was detected under a Poisson model with p below 0.0001. TCR abundances were normalised to the total number of TCRs sequenced per sample and were expressed as counts per million. VDJdb, accessed 1 November 2021, was searched for CMV, EBV and SARS-CoV-2 annotated TCRs, with TCRs annotated for multiple antigens excluded. TCRdb reran the public reads through fastp at Q25 and MiXCR, keeping productive beta chains. Entries that share a CDR3 protein sequence are merged under the most common genes and DNA. In this record, the V and J calls reflect TCRdb's handling and not the investigators' own analysis. Counted in this sample were 26,000 or so distinct CDR3 sequences; 5.1% of them appeared once. Of the sample, more than 3.5% falls within the top ten clones.

Set within a cohort of healthcare workers in London, UK, this nested case-control study involved weekly PCR testing of nasopharyngeal swabs along with blood sampling. Healthcare workers were enrolled in the week of the UK lockdown, from 23 to 31 March 2020, and were followed every week for up to roughly 15 weeks. The receptor was derived from an adult who was a healthcare worker with PCR-confirmed SARS-CoV-2 infection or an uninfected control (not recorded which). Sample: whole blood.

The nucleotide sequence is TGTGCCAGCAGTTACAATGGGCAGGGAGGCTATGGCTACACCTTC. It codes for CASSYNGQGGYGYTF. This receptor chain uses TRBV6-5 and TRBJ1-2; a weak D assignment points to TRBD1 (5 bases agree). The CDR3 holds 15 amino acids from the cysteine to the phenylalanine. The read is trimmed to its CDR3 DNA, 45 bases read in frame from base 1. As encoded in the germline V gene, CDR1 is MNHEY while CDR2 is SVGAGI. The V end loses 2 bases and the J end loses 4 bases, and a stretch of 14 bases separates them.